Listed below are T cell receptor beta chains from one sample, sequenced in a study of blood T cell repertoires in COVID-19. Assay: immunoSEQ multiplex PCR; the TCRdb copy retains only in-frame clones and omits some. Of just over 650,000 clones in the sample, just under 90% were seen once. Sequencing input: peripheral blood. These receptors all stem from a woman between 18 and 29 years old with acute or convalescent COVID-19. Both conserved end residues are part of each CDR3. D genes are given only for firm matches. Expanded clones are given a class, and other clones once, few, many or no size at all.

abundance: -
d_gene: TRBD1
v_gene: TRBV5-4
j_gene: TRBJ2-5
CDR3nt: TGTGCCAGCAGGCCCGGGACAGGGGAAGGGGAGACCCAGTACTTC
CDR3aa: CASRPGTGEGETQYF

abundance: -
d_gene: -
v_gene: TRBV5-5
j_gene: TRBJ1-2
CDR3nt: TGTGCCAGCAGCTTGGGGTCTCTTACAGGGTTCCACAAGAGTGGCTACACCTTC
CDR3aa: CASSLGSLTGFHKSGYTF

abundance: -
d_gene: TRBD2
v_gene: TRBV5-1
j_gene: TRBJ2-5
CDR3nt: TGCGCCAGCAGCAAAACTAGCGGGACGGGGGAGACCCAGTACTTC
CDR3aa: CASSKTSGTGETQYF

abundance: -
d_gene: -
v_gene: TRBV6-5
j_gene: TRBJ1-2
CDR3nt: TGTGCCAGCACAAGAACGGGGGGCTACACCTTC
CDR3aa: CASTRTGGYTF

abundance: -
d_gene: TRBD1
v_gene: TRBV27
j_gene: TRBJ1-6
CDR3nt: TGTGCCAGCAGTTCGGGACAGGGGCGAGAATCACCCCTCCACTTT
CDR3aa: CASSSGQGRESPLHF

abundance: once
d_gene: -
v_gene: TRBV7-3
j_gene: TRBJ2-3
CDR3nt: TGTGCCAGCAGCTTAAGCAGGGATACCCCAGATACGCAGTATTTT
CDR3aa: CASSLSRDTPDTQYF

abundance: -
d_gene: TRBD1
v_gene: TRBV25-1
j_gene: TRBJ2-2
CDR3nt: TGTGCCAGCAGTGAATTCAGGGGGATCGACACCGGGGAGCTGTTTTTT
CDR3aa: CASSEFRGIDTGELFF

abundance: -
d_gene: -
v_gene: TRBV6-5
j_gene: TRBJ1-2
CDR3nt: TGTGCCAGCAGTTATCAGGGAAATGGCTACACCTTC
CDR3aa: CASSYQGNGYTF

abundance: -
d_gene: -
v_gene: TRBV11-2
j_gene: TRBJ1-3
CDR3nt: TGTGCCAGCAGCTTACACACCGACTCTGGAAACACCATATATTTT
CDR3aa: CASSLHTDSGNTIYF

abundance: once
d_gene: -
v_gene: TRBV12-5
j_gene: TRBJ1-1
CDR3nt: TGTGCTAGTGGCCCTACTAAGACAGCGATGAACACTGAAGCTTTCTTT
CDR3aa: CASGPTKTAMNTEAFF

abundance: -
d_gene: -
v_gene: TRBV9
j_gene: TRBJ2-7
CDR3nt: TGTGCCAGCAGCGTAGTTCCGGTGCCTTACGAGCAGTACTTC
CDR3aa: CASSVVPVPYEQYF

abundance: -
d_gene: TRBD1
v_gene: TRBV12-5
j_gene: TRBJ1-5
CDR3nt: TGTGCTAGTGGTACCGGACAGGGGAGAAATCAGCCCCAGCATTTT
CDR3aa: CASGTGQGRNQPQHF

abundance: -
d_gene: -
v_gene: TRBV6-5
j_gene: TRBJ1-2
CDR3nt: TGTGCCAGCAGTTACGAGGGGCAGGGGTTTGGCTACACCTTC
CDR3aa: CASSYEGQGFGYTF

abundance: -
d_gene: TRBD2
v_gene: TRBV11-2
j_gene: TRBJ2-3
CDR3nt: TGTGCCAGCAGCAATAGACTAGCGGGGGCGGGGTCAGATACGCAGTATTTT
CDR3aa: CASSNRLAGAGSDTQYF

abundance: once
d_gene: -
v_gene: TRBV12-3/TRBV12-4
j_gene: TRBJ1-2
CDR3nt: TGTGCCAGCGCTCCGGAGATTAACTATGGCTACACCTTC
CDR3aa: CASAPEINYGYTF

abundance: once
d_gene: TRBD1
v_gene: TRBV12-3/TRBV12-4
j_gene: TRBJ2-7
CDR3nt: TGTGCCAGCAGTTGGACAGGGGCCTACGAGCAGTACTTC
CDR3aa: CASSWTGAYEQYF

abundance: -
d_gene: TRBD1
v_gene: TRBV10-1
j_gene: TRBJ1-2
CDR3nt: TGCGCCAACCCTACTTCCGGGACAGGGGGCGCGGAGGGCTACACCTTC
CDR3aa: CANPTSGTGGAEGYTF

abundance: once
d_gene: TRBD1
v_gene: TRBV3-1/TRBV3-2
j_gene: TRBJ1-2
CDR3nt: TGTGCCAGCAGCCTTGCCCCCCGACAGGGGGCTGGCTATGGCTACACCTTC
CDR3aa: CASSLAPRQGAGYGYTF

abundance: -
d_gene: -
v_gene: TRBV30
j_gene: TRBJ2-2
CDR3nt: TGTGCCTGGACCCTCGGGGGGCCCGGGGAGCTGTTTTTT
CDR3aa: CAWTLGGPGELFF

abundance: -
d_gene: TRBD2
v_gene: TRBV4-1
j_gene: TRBJ2-7
CDR3nt: TGCGCCAGCAGCAGCCTAGCGGGGGTTAACTACGAGCAGTACTTC
CDR3aa: CASSSLAGVNYEQYF

abundance: -
d_gene: -
v_gene: TRBV19
j_gene: TRBJ1-6
CDR3nt: TGTGCCAGTACTAAGAAGAGCTCCTATAATTCACCCCTCCACTTT
CDR3aa: CASTKKSSYNSPLHF

abundance: -
d_gene: TRBD2
v_gene: TRBV27
j_gene: TRBJ2-3
CDR3nt: TGTGCCAGCAGGCATGGGGGGGGAGATACGCAGTATTTT
CDR3aa: CASRHGGGDTQYF

abundance: -
d_gene: -
v_gene: TRBV5-8
j_gene: TRBJ1-4
CDR3nt: TGTGCCAGCAGCTTAATGGGACTTGCAACTAATGAAAAACTGTTTTTT
CDR3aa: CASSLMGLATNEKLFF

abundance: -
d_gene: -
v_gene: TRBV12-3/TRBV12-4
j_gene: TRBJ1-5
CDR3nt: TGTGCCAGCAGTTTCAATCAGGCCCAGCATTTT
CDR3aa: CASSFNQAQHF

abundance: -
d_gene: -
v_gene: TRBV6-5
j_gene: TRBJ2-7
CDR3nt: TGTGCCAGCAGTCCACACAGCTCCTACGAGCAGTACTTC
CDR3aa: CASSPHSSYEQYF

abundance: -
d_gene: -
v_gene: TRBV11-2
j_gene: TRBJ2-7
CDR3nt: TGTGCCAGCAGCCATGTGCAGGGGAGCTCCTACGAGCAGTACTTC
CDR3aa: CASSHVQGSSYEQYF

abundance: -
d_gene: -
v_gene: TRBV6-5
j_gene: TRBJ1-1
CDR3nt: TGTGCCAGCAGGCGGGACTCCAGACAGAACACTGAAGCTTTCTTT
CDR3aa: CASRRDSRQNTEAFF

abundance: -
d_gene: -
v_gene: TRBV6-2/TRBV6-3
j_gene: TRBJ2-7
CDR3nt: TGTGCCAGCAGTTCCTGTCGACCCCGCAGCGGGTTC
CDR3aa: CASSSCRPRSGF

abundance: few
d_gene: TRBD2
v_gene: TRBV6-4
j_gene: TRBJ2-3
CDR3nt: TGTGCCAGCAGTGACGGGACTAGCGGGGGGGCGACAGATACGCAGTATTTT
CDR3aa: CASSDGTSGGATDTQYF

abundance: -
d_gene: -
v_gene: TRBV6-5
j_gene: TRBJ1-2
CDR3nt: TGTGCCAGCAAAAAGGGGGTGAACTATGGCTACACCTTC
CDR3aa: CASKKGVNYGYTF

abundance: -
d_gene: -
v_gene: TRBV20-1
j_gene: TRBJ2-5
CDR3nt: TGCAGTGCTAGCCTACGGGAGACCCAGTACTTC
CDR3aa: CSASLRETQYF

abundance: -
d_gene: -
v_gene: TRBV14
j_gene: TRBJ1-2
CDR3nt: TGTGCCAGCAGCCTTTTCCACAGGAACAACGGCTACACCTTC
CDR3aa: CASSLFHRNNGYTF

abundance: -
d_gene: TRBD1
v_gene: TRBV9
j_gene: TRBJ1-2
CDR3nt: TGTGCCAGCAGCGAGGGACAGGGTGCCAACTATGGCTACACCTTC
CDR3aa: CASSEGQGANYGYTF

abundance: -
d_gene: -
v_gene: TRBV24-1
j_gene: TRBJ2-6
CDR3nt: TGTGCCACCAGTGATTCTGCAGGGCCACTTTCTGGGGCCAACGTCCTGACTTTC
CDR3aa: CATSDSAGPLSGANVLTF

abundance: -
d_gene: TRBD1
v_gene: TRBV27
j_gene: TRBJ2-3
CDR3nt: TGTGCCAGCAGTCTGCGGACAGGAAGCACTAGCACAGATACGCAGTATTTT
CDR3aa: CASSLRTGSTSTDTQYF

abundance: -
d_gene: -
v_gene: TRBV2
j_gene: TRBJ2-7
CDR3nt: TGTGCCGGATTCAAGGACAGTATTTCCTACGAGCAGTACTTC
CDR3aa: CAGFKDSISYEQYF

abundance: -
d_gene: TRBD1
v_gene: TRBV6-6
j_gene: TRBJ2-7
CDR3nt: TGTGCCAGCAGTTCGTGGACAGGACCCGACTACGAGCAGTACTTC
CDR3aa: CASSSWTGPDYEQYF

abundance: -
d_gene: -
v_gene: TRBV3-1/TRBV3-2
j_gene: TRBJ2-1
CDR3nt: TGTGCCAGCAGCGTCAGGTACAATGAGCAGTTCTTC
CDR3aa: CASSVRYNEQFF

abundance: -
d_gene: TRBD1
v_gene: TRBV5-8
j_gene: TRBJ1-5
CDR3nt: TGTGCCAGCAGCGACCCCCCGGACAGGGTTTGGTCGGATAGCAATCAGCCCCAGCATTTT
CDR3aa: CASSDPPDRVWSDSNQPQHF

abundance: -
d_gene: -
v_gene: TRBV7-9
j_gene: TRBJ2-7
CDR3nt: TGTGCCAGCACCCGGACGGGGACAAGCTCCTACGAGCAGTACTTC
CDR3aa: CASTRTGTSSYEQYF

abundance: -
d_gene: -
v_gene: TRBV19
j_gene: TRBJ1-5
CDR3nt: TGTGCCAGTAGTATTATGGGTAAGGGAGGGAGAAATCAGCCCCAGCATTTT
CDR3aa: CASSIMGKGGRNQPQHF

abundance: -
d_gene: TRBD1
v_gene: TRBV5-1
j_gene: TRBJ1-2
CDR3nt: TGCGCCAGCAGCTTGGGAACAGGGGTAAACTATGGCTACACCTTC
CDR3aa: CASSLGTGVNYGYTF

abundance: -
d_gene: -
v_gene: TRBV18
j_gene: TRBJ1-1
CDR3nt: TGTGCCAGCTCACCCCTGGGGGGGCTCGCGATGAACACTGAAGCTTTCTTT
CDR3aa: CASSPLGGLAMNTEAFF

abundance: -
d_gene: TRBD1
v_gene: TRBV6-5
j_gene: TRBJ2-7
CDR3nt: TGTGCCGGCAACTCTCCGGGACAGCGCCCCTACGAGCAGTACTTC
CDR3aa: CAGNSPGQRPYEQYF

abundance: once
d_gene: -
v_gene: TRBV7-5
j_gene: TRBJ1-2
CDR3nt: TGTGCCAGAAGCCCCCCCCGGACAGGGGGACTTGATGGCTACACCTTC
CDR3aa: CARSPPRTGGLDGYTF

abundance: once
d_gene: -
v_gene: TRBV21-1
j_gene: TRBJ1-1
CDR3nt: TGTGCCAGCAGCAGAGAAGACAGGCGCGAAGCTTTCTTT
CDR3aa: CASSREDRREAFF

abundance: -
d_gene: TRBD1
v_gene: TRBV7-9
j_gene: TRBJ1-1
CDR3nt: TGTGCCAGCAGCCGCTCACAGGGGAAGGCTGAAGCTTTCTTT
CDR3aa: CASSRSQGKAEAFF

abundance: -
d_gene: -
v_gene: TRBV12-5
j_gene: TRBJ1-5
CDR3nt: TGTGCTAGTGGTTTGGTACCTTGGCGAACAGGGAATTCCGTTCAGCCCCAGCATTTT
CDR3aa: CASGLVPWRTGNSVQPQHF

abundance: -
d_gene: TRBD2
v_gene: TRBV7-8
j_gene: TRBJ2-7
CDR3nt: TGTGCCAGCAGCTTGGGGGGGAGGCTTAAAGAGGCCTACGAGCAGTACTTC
CDR3aa: CASSLGGRLKEAYEQYF

abundance: once
d_gene: TRBD1
v_gene: TRBV29-1
j_gene: TRBJ1-2
CDR3nt: TGCAGCGTTGAAGACACGGCAGGGGGCTTCAATGGCTACACCTTC
CDR3aa: CSVEDTAGGFNGYTF

abundance: -
d_gene: TRBD1
v_gene: TRBV3-1/TRBV3-2
j_gene: TRBJ1-2
CDR3nt: TGTGCCAGCAGCCGAAGGACAGGGGAGAGCTATGGCTACACCTTC
CDR3aa: CASSRRTGESYGYTF

abundance: -
d_gene: TRBD1
v_gene: TRBV4-3
j_gene: TRBJ1-6
CDR3nt: TGCGCCAGCAGCCCCTACCGGGACAGGCCCTATAATTCACCCCTCCACTTT
CDR3aa: CASSPYRDRPYNSPLHF

abundance: -
d_gene: TRBD1
v_gene: TRBV5-1
j_gene: TRBJ2-7
CDR3nt: TGCGCCAGCAGCTACCGACAGGGGGTCTACGAGCAGTACTTC
CDR3aa: CASSYRQGVYEQYF

abundance: -
d_gene: TRBD1
v_gene: TRBV6-5
j_gene: TRBJ2-7
CDR3nt: TGTGCCAGCAGCCGCGACAGGGTGCAGTACTTC
CDR3aa: CASSRDRVQYF

abundance: -
d_gene: -
v_gene: TRBV29-1
j_gene: TRBJ1-1
CDR3nt: TGCAGCGGTGCCGGGGGACCGGCCACTGAAGCTTTCTTT
CDR3aa: CSGAGGPATEAFF

abundance: -
d_gene: TRBD1
v_gene: TRBV7-9
j_gene: TRBJ1-2
CDR3nt: TGTGCCAGCAGCTTAGAGGGACAGGCCCCCTATGGCTACACCTTC
CDR3aa: CASSLEGQAPYGYTF

abundance: -
d_gene: TRBD1
v_gene: TRBV6-2/TRBV6-3
j_gene: TRBJ1-5
CDR3nt: TGTGCCAGCAGTACACAGGGGAATCAGCCCCAGCATTTT
CDR3aa: CASSTQGNQPQHF

abundance: -
d_gene: -
v_gene: TRBV2
j_gene: TRBJ1-6
CDR3nt: TGTGCCAGCAGTGATAGACAGAACTCCTATAATTCACCCCTCCACTTT
CDR3aa: CASSDRQNSYNSPLHF

abundance: -
d_gene: -
v_gene: TRBV7-9
j_gene: TRBJ1-5
CDR3nt: TGTGCCAGCAGCTTAGGCTTGGCAGGGATGGATCAGCCCCAGCATTTT
CDR3aa: CASSLGLAGMDQPQHF

abundance: -
d_gene: TRBD1
v_gene: TRBV19
j_gene: TRBJ1-2
CDR3nt: TGTGCCAGCCGGACCGGGACAGGGGGCAACTATGGCTACACCTTC
CDR3aa: CASRTGTGGNYGYTF